One and the same sample provided the 16 T cell receptor beta chains below, sequenced in a study of T cells in Graves' hyperthyroidism and ophthalmopathy. Researchers amplified the TCR beta CDR3 regions from RNA transcripts. TCR CDR3 underwent first-round RT-PCR with the HTBI primer set. TCRdb recomputed calls from the multiplex PCR reads with MiXCR, one row per CDR3 protein. The sample records about 480,000 distinct CDR3 sequences, approximately 25% being singletons. The sample consisted of blood. The receptor source for this set is a woman aged 25 to 39 with Graves' ophthalmopathy.

This clonotype was counted at least ten times. The gene calls are TRBV6-5 and TRBJ2-7; D gene unclear. V was trimmed by 4 bases and J by 0 bases, leaving 16 bases between them. CDR1 and CDR2 from the germline V gene are MNHEY and SVGAGI. This CDR3 spans 16 amino acids. DNA of the CDR3: TGTGCCAGCAGTTCCCCAAGGACCGGTAGCTCCTACGAGCAGTACTTC. Amino acids: CASSSPRTGSSYEQYF.

The chain is built from TRBV6-7 and TRBJ2-2, with 12 nucleotides matching TRBD1. Being an ORF, TRBV6-7 has a function that is uncertain. The CDR3 covers 17 residues. Unmatched junction bases numbered 11, after V lost 5 bases and J lost 7 bases. The CDR3 spells CASSQLVGTGGFGELFF. In DNA, the CDR3 is TGTGCCAGCAGTCAATTGGTCGGGACAGGGGGCTTCGGGGAGCTGTTTTTT.

V usage is TRBV12-3 or TRBV12-4 and J usage is TRBJ1-1; the D is unclear. Trimming stripped 11 bases from V and 3 bases from J, with 10 bases between. This CDR3 has 11 amino acids. The CDR3 nucleotides read TGTGCCGCTAAAAGGGACACTGAAGCTTTCTTT. It specifies CAAKRDTEAFF.

This clonotype was detected ten times or more. This chain connects TRBV6-4 to TRBJ2-5; no reliable D call. From germline, CDR1 is MRHNA and CDR2 SNTAGT. CDR3 length: 14 residues. The germline V and J ends were trimmed by 4 bases and 1 base, with 10 bases remaining between them. The CDR3 spells CASSGANRQETQYF. The CDR3 nucleotides are TGTGCCAGCAGTGGAGCTAACCGCCAAGAGACCCAGTACTTC.

At least ten counts were recorded for this clonotype. CDR3 DNA: TGTGCCAGCAGTTTAAGGACGGGACAGGGCGGTCAGCCCCAGCATTTT. As protein: CASSLRTGQGGQPQHF. This chain uses TRBV28 with TRBJ1-5; 9 bases are a match to TRBD1. CDR3 size: 16 residues. The V gene's germline CDR1 is MDHEN and CDR2 SYDVKM. V was pared by 2 bases and J by 6 bases, with 8 bases of the junction left unmatched.

There are a few counts of this clonotype. The CDR3 nucleotides read TGTGCCAGCAGCTTCAAGGAAGGCACCGGGGAGCTGTTTTTT. It is translated as CASSFKEGTGELFF. The chain is built from TRBV11-1 and TRBJ2-2, with D unresolved. The CDR3 spans 14 residues. V was shortened by 3 bases and J by 4 bases, with 9 bases between the two germline ends. CDR1 is SGHAT, CDR2 FQDESV, per germline (reference sequence).

The chain couples TRBV6-2 or TRBV6-3 to TRBJ1-2; no clear D gene. V dropped 2 bases and J dropped 7 bases, with 11 bases sitting between them. Germline V lookup: CDR1 MNHEY, CDR2 SVGEGT. The CDR3 covers 13 residues. CDR3 in DNA: TGTGCCAGCAGTTACGAGCCACCCATTGGCTACACCTTC. Its protein is CASSYEPPIGYTF.

This chain connects TRBV12-3 or TRBV12-4 to TRBJ2-7; D may be TRBD1 or TRBD2 (5 bases each). With 5 bases removed from V and 0 bases from J, the gap between germline ends came to 17 bases. The CDR3 has 16 residues. The CDR3 reads CASSPGAVVLSYEQYF. Here the CDR3 DNA reads TGTGCCAGCAGTCCCGGGGCCGTCGTCCTCTCCTACGAGCAGTACTTC.

The table lists this clonotype with many counts. It is likely a read error, because the conserved phenylalanine at the end of the CDR3 is missing. The chain joins TRBV6-1 to TRBJ1-2, with D uncertain. The germline V gene encodes CDR1 MNHNS and CDR2 SASEGT. The CDR3 has 15 residues. Trimming left V 6 bases short and J 0 bases short, with 14 bases between. The CDR3 region is CASRDPSTANYGYTL. The CDR3 bases are TGTGCCAGCAGAGATCCCTCAACAGCTAACTATGGCTACACCCTC.

In its sample, this clonotype was seen many times. The rearrangement uses TRBV20-1 and TRBJ2-2, with D tentatively TRBD1 or TRBD2 (5 bases each). CDR3 length equals 14 residues. Germline V gene data show CDR1 as DFQATT and CDR2 as SNEGSKA (reference sequence). Trimming removed 2 bases from V and 0 bases from J, with 7 bases in between. The CDR3 sequence is CSARRGANTGELFF. The CDR3 DNA reads TGCAGTGCTAGAAGAGGGGCGAACACCGGGGAGCTGTTTTTT.

This clonotype was detected a few times. This chain connects TRBV2 to TRBJ2-2; D is ambiguous. The CDR3 is 16 residues long. Looked up from germline, CDR1 is SNHLY and CDR2 is FYNNEI. V was cut by 1 base and J by 0 bases, with 9 bases left in between. The CDR3 DNA is TGTGCCAGCAGTGAAGATATGGTCGCGAACACCGGGGAGCTGTTTTTT. Residues: CASSEDMVANTGELFF.

The CDR3 coding sequence is TGCAGTGCTAGAGATCGACAGGCTTTGGGCACTGAAGCTTTCTTT. As protein: CSARDRQALGTEAFF. The chain recombines TRBV20-1 with TRBJ1-1, with a weak D call TRBD1 (6 bases). Trimming left V 0 bases short and J 4 bases short, with 15 bases between. The CDR3 runs 15 residues. Germline CDR1 reads DFQATT; CDR2 reads SNEGSKA (reference sequence).

The chain joins TRBV12-3 or TRBV12-4 to TRBJ1-2; D call uncertain. V was cut by 3 bases and J by 5 bases, with 10 bases left in between. The CDR3 sequence is 13 residues long. This CDR3 is CASSLGAMYGYTF. The DNA for the CDR3 is TGTGCCAGCAGTTTGGGCGCTATGTATGGCTACACCTTC.

The chain joins TRBV18 to TRBJ2-7; no reliable D call. Germline V gives CDR1 KGHSH, CDR2 LQKENI. The CDR3 is made up of 15 amino acids. Trimming left V 3 bases short and J 0 bases short, with 12 bases between. CDR3 amino acids: CASSPARTGSYEQYF. CDR3 sequence (DNA): TGTGCCAGCTCACCGGCCAGAACTGGCTCCTACGAGCAGTACTTC.

This clonotype appeared many times. This chain joins TRBV29-1 and TRBJ1-2; a weak D match, TRBD1 (5 bases). Germline CDR1 reads SQVTM; CDR2 reads ANQGSEA. This CDR3 comprises 13 residues. V was clipped by 0 bases and J by 6 bases, with 11 bases between them. DNA of the CDR3: TGCAGCGTTGAAGACCACCCGACAGATGGCTACACCTTC. Translated: CSVEDHPTDGYTF. Using reference TRBV29-1 and TRBJ1-2 for the parts outside the CDR3, the full variable domain is SAVISQKPSRDICQRGTSLTIQCQVDSQVTMMFWYRQQPGQSLTLIATANQGSEATYESGFVIDKFPISRPNLTFSTLTVSNMSPEDSSIYLCSVEDHPTDGYTFGSGTRLTVV.

Only one count was recorded for this clonotype. CDR3 amino acids: CASRLGESYEQYF. In nucleotides, the CDR3 is TGTGCCAGCCGATTGGGGGAGTCCTACGAGCAGTACTTC. This chain links TRBV11-3 with TRBJ2-7; perhaps D is TRBD1 or TRBD2 (5 bases each). The CDR3 covers 13 residues. V was shortened by 8 bases and J by 1 base, with 12 bases between the two germline ends. CDR1 SGHNT and CDR2 YENEEA come from the germline V gene.